One and the same sample provided the 29 T cell receptor beta chains below, sequenced in a study of graft-versus-host responses after intestinal transplantation. These receptors' targets are unknown. Profiling relied on immunoSEQ multiplex PCR, and the TCRdb table lists in-frame clones only, not all of them. The sample lists under 130,000 clones, 93% occurring once. The source material was unstimulated CD8+ T cells sorted from spleen or lymph node cells, sampled before intestinal transplant. Receptor source: a human donor who received an intestinal transplant.

The chain employs TRBV15 and TRBJ2-2; TRBD2 matches at 7 bases. V dropped 2 bases and J dropped 5; count of bases not matched to a gene: 8. This CDR3 spans 16 amino acids. Per germline, CDR1 LNHNV and CDR2 YYDKDF (reference sequence). The CDR3 protein is CATSRRRGGSTGELFF. CDR3 in DNA: TGTGCCACCAGCAGAAGGCGCGGGGGTTCAACCGGGGAGCTGTTTTTT.

The rearrangement uses TRBV7-8 and TRBJ2-3; TRBD1 or TRBD2 may be the D gene (5 bases each). Germline CDR1 is SGHVS and CDR2 is FQNEAQ. V lost 5 bases and J lost 5, with 20 bases in between. The CDR3 sequence is 16 residues long. CDR3 residues: CASSRLNPRGQDTQYF. The CDR3 DNA reads TGTGCCAGCAGCCGCTTGAATCCACGGGGCCAAGATACGCAGTATTTT. The full variable domain, completed using reference TRBV7-8 and TRBJ2-3, is GAGVSQSPRYKVAKRGQDVALRCDPISGHVSLFWYQQALGQGPEFLTYFQNEAQLDKSGLPSDRFFAERPEGSVSTLKIQRTQQEDSAVYLCASSRLNPRGQDTQYFGPGTRLTVL.

The rearrangement joins TRBV27 to TRBJ2-3; D remains ambiguous. Germline V gives CDR1 MNHEY, CDR2 SMNVEV (reference sequence). V shed 2 bases and J shed 0 bases, with 15 bases lying between them. This CDR3 is 17 amino acids long. The CDR3 DNA reads TGTGCCAGCAGTTTAGAGGTCGGCAGACCTAGCACAGATACGCAGTATTTT. Amino acids: CASSLEVGRPSTDTQYF.

This clone appeared once. The gene calls are TRBV5-1 and TRBJ2-1; 9 nucleotides agree with TRBD2. In germline, CDR1 is SGHRS, CDR2 YFSETQ. This CDR3 comprises 16 residues. V trimming: 3 bases; J trimming: 0 bases; junction bases outside the gene matches: 4. CDR3 DNA: TGCGCCAGCAGCTGGTTTAGCGGGAGCTCCTACAATGAGCAGTTCTTC. As protein: CASSWFSGSSYNEQFF.

V and J are TRBV6-5 and TRBJ1-2; D uncertain. The ends were cut back, 6 bases at V and 3 bases at J, with 14 bases in the middle. This CDR3 comprises 14 residues. The germline V gene encodes CDR1 MNHEY and CDR2 SVGAGI. CDR3 DNA: TGTGCCAGCAGCCCTTTTAGGGTGTACTATGGCTACACCTTC. The encoded protein is CASSPFRVYYGYTF.

The rearrangement joins TRBV7-6 to TRBJ1-1; D may be TRBD1 (5 bases). The V gene lost 5 bases and the J gene lost 4 bases, with 11 bases spanning the gap. Germline V lookup: CDR1 SGHVS, CDR2 FNYEAQ. The CDR3 runs to 13 residues. CDR3 sequence: CASSGRRGTEAFF. In nucleotides, the CDR3 is TGTGCCAGCAGCGGGCGTAGGGGCACTGAAGCTTTCTTT.

Only one count was recorded for this clone. This chain connects TRBV6-5 to TRBJ2-7, with 7 bases lining up with TRBD1. The CDR3 spans 14 residues. The ends lost 6 bases at V and 2 bases at J; junction bases unmatched: 7. Germline-derived CDR1 and CDR2 are MNHEY and SVGAGI. The CDR3 bases are TGTGCCAGCAGCTTCGGACAGGAGCCCTACGAGCAGTACTTC. It specifies CASSFGQEPYEQYF.

The rearrangement uses TRBV2 and TRBJ2-7; D gene ambiguous. The CDR3 runs 12 residues. Looked up from germline, CDR1 is SNHLY and CDR2 is FYNNEI. The V and J ends lost 3 bases and 4 bases respectively, with 7 bases between them. CDR3 bases: TGTGCCAGCAGTGATGGATTGTACGAGCAGTACTTC. Amino acids: CASSDGLYEQYF.

The chain joins TRBV7-6 to TRBJ2-3; 8 nucleotides line up with TRBD2. The CDR3 spans 17 residues. Trimming cost V 5 bases and J 6 bases; bases outside gene matches: 16. Germline CDR1 reads SGHVS; CDR2 reads FNYEAQ. The chain's CDR3 is CASSLGLAGPLCDTQYF. In DNA form, the CDR3 reads TGTGCCAGCAGCCTCGGGTTAGCGGGGCCCCTATGCGATACGCAGTATTTT.

This clone appeared a few times. The genes are TRBV19 and TRBJ1-4; TRBD1 might be the D (5 bases). V was shortened by 3 bases and J by 8 bases, with 10 bases between the two germline ends. Germline-derived CDR1 and CDR2 are LNHDA and SQIVND (reference sequence). The CDR3 has 13 amino acids. Here the CDR3 reads CASSIPREEKLFF. CDR3 nucleotides: TGTGCCAGTAGTATTCCCAGGGAGGAAAAACTGTTTTTT.

V usage is TRBV5-3 and J usage is TRBJ2-5; D possibly corresponds to TRBD1 (6 bases). TRBV5-3 is an open reading frame whose function is uncertain. The CDR3 contains 12 residues. Trimming left V 7 bases short and J 4 bases short, with 11 bases between. The CDR3 DNA is TGTGCCAGATACAGGGTAGTAGAGACCCAGTACTTC. This translates into CARYRVVETQYF.

The chain has TRBV5-1 and TRBJ1-1; no firm D call. This CDR3 has 11 residues. CDR1 SGHRS and CDR2 YFSETQ come from the germline V gene. The germline V and J ends were trimmed by 4 bases and 6 bases, with 7 bases remaining between them. In nucleotides, the CDR3 is TGCGCCAGCAGCCACAAATCTGAAGCTTTCTTT. Residues: CASSHKSEAFF.

This chain connects TRBV19 to TRBJ1-1, with D tentatively TRBD1 (6 bases). The germline V gene encodes CDR1 LNHDA and CDR2 SQIVND (reference sequence). The ends were cut back, 4 bases at V and 1 base at J, with 13 bases in the middle. There are 15 residues in the CDR3. Here the CDR3 reads CASSTYRVRNTEAFF. CDR3 coding DNA: TGTGCCAGTAGTACCTACAGGGTAAGGAACACTGAAGCTTTCTTT.

The chain couples TRBV14 to TRBJ2-6; D call uncertain. V was cut by 3 bases and J by 1 base, with 16 bases left in between. This CDR3 is built from 18 residues. CDR1 is SGHDN, CDR2 FVKESK, per germline. CDR3 loop: CASSHPADQASGANVLTF. CDR3 coding DNA: TGTGCCAGCAGCCACCCCGCCGACCAGGCATCTGGGGCCAACGTCCTGACTTTC. The whole variable domain, filled in from reference TRBV14 and TRBJ2-6, reads EAGVTQFPSHSVIEKGQTVTLRCDPISGHDNLYWYRRVMGKEIKFLLHFVKESKQDESGMPNNRFLAERTGGTYSTLKVQPAELEDSGVYFCASSHPADQASGANVLTFGAGSRLTVL.

This chain links TRBV9 with TRBJ2-5; TRBD1 agrees at 7 bases. The DNA end lines up better with TRBJ2-7; the J call may be wrong. The germline CDR1 and CDR2 sequences are SGDLS and YYNGEE. The CDR3 sequence is 14 residues long. The CDR3 protein is CASSVDGTAPEQYF. CDR3 sequence (DNA): TGTGCCAGCAGCGTAGATGGGACAGCCCCCGAGCAGTACTTC.

This clone has only one observation. The V call is TRBV4-1, the J call TRBJ2-7; D perhaps matches TRBD1 (5 bases). Germline values: CDR1 MGHRA, CDR2 YSYEKL. CDR3 length: 15 amino acids. The V end lost 1 base, the J end lost 5 bases, and 15 bases lay between the germline ends. CDR3 nucleotides: TGCGCCAGCAGCCAAGGCAGTGGGGCAGCCGACGAGCAGTACTTC. This encodes CASSQGSGAADEQYF.

The chain carries TRBV29-1 and TRBJ1-2, with 8 positions matching TRBD1. Germline V gene lookup returns CDR1 SQVTM and CDR2 ANQGSEA. This CDR3 has 12 residues. Trimming at V came to 4 bases and at J to 6 bases, leaving 4 bases not matched to a gene. The CDR3 spells CSVAETGDGYTF. CDR3 coding DNA: TGCAGCGTTGCCGAGACAGGGGATGGCTACACCTTC.

This clone was counted a single time. The J gene is TRBJ2-5, the V gene TRBV7-9; a weak D match, TRBD1 (6 bases). V was shortened by 3 bases and J by 0 bases, with 8 bases between the two germline ends. The CDR3 has 14 amino acids. CDR1 SEHNR and CDR2 FQNEAQ come from the germline V gene (reference sequence). The CDR3 protein is CASSFRDNQETQYF. DNA of the CDR3: TGTGCCAGCAGCTTCCGGGACAACCAAGAGACCCAGTACTTC.

This chain uses TRBV11-3 with TRBJ2-2; the D is unclear. Looked up from germline, CDR1 is SGHNT and CDR2 is YENEEA. V was pared by 10 bases and J by 4 bases, with 13 bases between. This CDR3 region has 13 residues. This chain's CDR3 is CATRISGTGELFF. The CDR3 DNA sequence: TGTGCCACCCGAATTAGTGGCACCGGGGAGCTGTTTTTT.

The rearrangement joins TRBV7-2 to TRBJ2-7; weak D call: TRBD2 (6 bases). Looked up from germline, CDR1 is SGHTA and CDR2 is FQGNSA. Trimming cost V 2 bases and J 2 bases, with 19 bases left between them. The CDR3 spans 17 residues. DNA for the CDR3: TGTGCCAGCAGCTTACCCCTGGGTGGCAGGGAGGCCTACGAGCAGTACTTC. Its translation: CASSLPLGGREAYEQYF.

The chain carries TRBV15 and TRBJ2-1; the D is unclear. The germline V gene encodes CDR1 LNHNV and CDR2 YYDKDF (reference sequence). V dropped 3 bases and J dropped 6 bases, with 6 bases sitting between them. CDR3 size: 12 residues. The CDR3 sequence is CATSRGTNEQFF. CDR3 coding DNA: TGTGCCACCAGCAGGGGAACCAATGAGCAGTTCTTC. The full variable domain, rest sourced from reference TRBV15 and TRBJ2-1, is DAMVIQNPRYQVTQFGKPVTLSCSQTLNHNVMYWYQQKSSQAPKLLFHYYDKDFNNEADTPDNFQSRRPNTSFCFLDIRSPGLGDTAMYLCATSRGTNEQFFGPGTRLTVL.

V and J are TRBV6-5 and TRBJ2-7, with a tentative D call TRBD2 (6 bases). Trimming removed 6 bases from V and 7 bases from J, with 10 bases in between. Germline CDR1 and CDR2: MNHEY and SVGAGI. CDR3 length: 11 residues. The CDR3 reads CASSGTFEQYF. CDR3 bases: TGTGCCAGCAGCGGGACTTTTGAGCAGTACTTC.

The chain couples TRBV9 to TRBJ2-2; TRBD2 matches at 7 bases. Germline V gene lookup returns CDR1 SGDLS and CDR2 YYNGEE. The length of the CDR3 is 14 residues. V trimming: 0 bases; J trimming: 7 bases; junction bases outside the gene matches: 3. This chain's CDR3 is CASSVAREGGELFF. The CDR3 DNA reads TGTGCCAGCAGCGTAGCCAGGGAGGGCGGGGAGCTGTTTTTT.

The V call is TRBV5-1, the J call TRBJ2-1; D is undetermined. The germline V gene encodes CDR1 SGHRS and CDR2 YFSETQ. The V end lost 0 bases, the J end lost 3 bases, and 10 bases lay between the germline ends. CDR3 length: 15 amino acids. The CDR3: CASSLGADFYNEQFF. CDR3 in DNA: TGCGCCAGCAGCTTGGGGGCTGACTTCTACAATGAGCAGTTCTTC.

CDR3 residues: CASSQIGAWDYGYTF. The CDR3 nucleotides read TGCGCCAGCAGCCAAATTGGGGCCTGGGACTATGGCTACACCTTC. The chain joins TRBV4-1 to TRBJ1-2; weak D call: TRBD1 (5 bases). The V gene's germline CDR1 is MGHRA and CDR2 YSYEKL. V gave up 2 bases and J gave up 3 bases, with 13 bases separating them. This CDR3 has 15 residues.

This clone was seen once. The CDR3 reads CASSEGFGGDTGELFF. The CDR3 DNA reads TGTGCCAGCAGTGAAGGGTTCGGGGGGGACACCGGGGAGCTGTTTTTT. This rearrangement joins TRBV2 to TRBJ2-2, with 8 bases identical to TRBD2. This CDR3 is 16 amino acids long. CDR1 is SNHLY, CDR2 FYNNEI, per germline. V dropped 1 base and J dropped 3; count of bases not matched to a gene: 4.

This chain uses TRBV5-1 with TRBJ1-1; D perhaps matches TRBD1 (6 bases). V was pared by 2 bases and J by 3 bases, with 11 bases between. The germline V gene has CDR1 SGHRS and CDR2 YFSETQ. The CDR3 is 14 residues long. In DNA, the CDR3 is TGCGCCAGCAGCTTCGCAGGGGAGGACACTGAAGCTTTCTTT. It is translated as CASSFAGEDTEAFF.

This clone appeared once. This rearrangement joins TRBV27 to TRBJ2-7; the D gene could be TRBD1 or TRBD2 (6 bases each). V lost 7 bases and J 2 bases, leaving 9 bases between the germline ends. Germline CDR1 MNHEY, CDR2 SMNVEV (reference sequence). CDR3 length equals 12 residues. The CDR3 region is CASKGGPYEQYF. DNA of the CDR3: TGTGCCAGCAAGGGGGGCCCCTACGAGCAGTACTTC.

V and J are TRBV5-4 and TRBJ2-5; TRBD2 agrees at 11 bases. The ends lost 4 bases at V and 5 bases at J; junction bases unmatched: 10. The CDR3 spans 16 residues. Germline assignment: CDR1 SGHNT and CDR2 YYREEE (reference sequence). In nucleotides, the CDR3 is TGTGCCAGCAGCGGGGTAGCGGGGGGGCCTGGTGAGACCCAGTACTTC. Translated, it gives CASSGVAGGPGETQYF.